This TCR beta chain was sequenced in a study of blood T cells in healthy people across ages (dated by TCRdb to about 2015). About the full investigation: In model experiments, roughly one uniquely barcoded TCR beta cDNA molecule per two T cells was captured by template switching. Age-related changes in TCR beta repertoire diversity were measured in the study by deep sequencing normalized with unique cDNA molecular identifiers. The donors were split into four age groups: young (average 16 years), middle-aged (over 35), aged (more than 60) and long-lived (under 85). To avoid experimental bias, donors of different ages were randomly spread across the sequencing lanes. Two additional independent replicas of 1 million unique cDNA reads from the same blood draw were analyzed for two donors (one aged 18 to 30 and one aged 80 or older).

The research as a whole found: Compared with the aged group, more naive CD4+ T cells, fewer expanded clones and increased TCR diversity were shown by the long-lived group, suggesting age selection. Bulk unsorted PBMC profiling prevented conclusive comparison of naive and antigen-experienced compartments. A strong correlation was found between observed TCR beta diversity and the percentage of naive T cells measured by flow cytometry. Estimates of total diversity based on one million sequenced T cells were considered lower bounds and underestimates. Because the CMV infection status of the donors was unknown, age-related changes in expanded clonotypes may potentially have been confounded. Observed TCR beta diversity per million T cells fell roughly linearly with age, and a significant reduction was already apparent by age roughly 40.

The CDR3 spans 16 residues, from the cysteine through the phenylalanine. Only the CDR3 region is kept as DNA, spanning 48 bases read in frame from base 1. For CDR1 and CDR2, the germline V gene lists KGHSH and LQKENI. The method behind the library was 5' RACE. Sequenced on an Illumina HiSeq 2500. A second PCR of about 6 to 12 cycles was performed with a sample-barcoded 5' primer and a J-beta primer mix. A template-switch 5' adaptor carrying 12 random nucleotides introduced a unique molecular identifier onto each TCR beta cDNA molecule. Each sample yielded at least 3 million CDR3-containing paired-end reads. All of the RNA was converted into first-strand cDNA using the Mint cDNA synthesis kit, with a TRBC-specific oligonucleotide serving as the primer. All cDNA was treated with uracil-DNA glycosylase and then went through a first 18-cycle PCR with the universal primers M1SS and BC2_uni_R. Per the authors' processing: Each sample was normalized by randomly selecting 1 million high-quality reads, each carrying a distinct molecular identifier. Instead of being binned into consensus sequences, reads with shared molecular identifiers were discarded. MiTCR, set to a Q25 quality threshold and the strictest error-elimination algorithm, was used for CDR3 identification, clonotype clustering and error correction. A nonparametric unseen species model with Euler transformation was used to estimate a lower bound on total TCR beta diversity. Through fastp at Q25 and MiXCR, TCRdb rebuilt clones from the public reads, retaining in-frame beta chains. A single entry per CDR3 protein holds the most common genes and DNA from its merged rows. The V and J calls were determined by TCRdb, not by the authors. The sample profile shows fewer than 800,000 distinct CDR3 sequences; 49% of them were found once. Jointly, the top ten make up around a third of the sample.

Donors were 35 to 40 systemically healthy Caucasian individuals from Russia aged roughly 6 to 90 years. Approximately 10 milliliters of peripheral blood were collected from each donor into EDTA-treated Vacutainer tubes. Ficoll-Paque density-gradient centrifugation was used to isolate PBMCs, with at least 7 million per sample. Total RNA was extracted from PBMCs with Trizol reagent, with at least 5 micrograms obtained per sample. The percentages of naive CD45RAhigh/CD27high T cells were determined by flow cytometry on a PBMC aliquot from every donor. Worth noting for this clonotype: Its antigen has not been determined. The junction departs from the called germline gene at one end, perhaps through a read error.

In this chain, TRBV18 is recombined with TRBJ1-1; the best D guess is TRBD1, with 6 bases matching. The source material was blood. The sequence derives from a woman aged 55-70 years in good health. The CDR3 is CASSPGTTGLNAEAFF. The bases are TGTGCCAGCTCACCAGGGACGACAGGCCTGAACGCTGAAGCTTTCTTT.